Shown below are 29 T cell receptor beta chains from a single sample sequenced in a study of blood T cell repertoires in COVID-19. This table comes from immunoSEQ multiplex PCR, and its TCRdb copy is limited to in-frame clones, with some not included. The profile shows approximately 250,000 clones, about 80% of them singletons. The sample comprised PBMCs or T cells enriched from blood (not recorded which). Receptor source: a man aged 40-50 years who had recovered from COVID-19.

The chain has TRBV7-3 and TRBJ2-3; 9 nucleotides line up with TRBD2. The CDR3 is 16 residues long. CDR1 is SGHTA, CDR2 FQGTGA, per germline. With V trimmed by 5 bases and J by 6 bases, 12 bases remained unmatched. Here the CDR3 DNA reads TGTGCCAGCAGCCCTTTTCAGCGGGGGGTCGATGATACGCAGTATTTT. This encodes CASSPFQRGVDDTQYF.

The V gene is TRBV27, the J gene TRBJ2-2; 9 bases are a match to TRBD1. The CDR3 runs to 15 residues. The V gene end was trimmed by 7 bases and the J gene end by 7 bases; junction bases not matched to a gene: 10. Germline CDR1 MNHEY, CDR2 SMNVEV (reference sequence). DNA of the CDR3: TGTGCCAGCATAACGTTACAGGGGGCCGGCGGGGAGCTGTTTTTT. This translates into CASITLQGAGGELFF.

The J gene is TRBJ1-1, the V gene TRBV9; 7 bases agree with TRBD1. Unmatched junction bases numbered 6, after V lost 3 bases and J lost 4 bases. This CDR3 spans 14 amino acids. Germline loops: CDR1 SGDLS, CDR2 YYNGEE. CDR3 sequence reads: CASSGIKGATEAFF. The CDR3 DNA reads TGTGCCAGCAGCGGCATCAAGGGGGCCACTGAAGCTTTCTTT. Drawing the rest from reference TRBV9 and TRBJ1-1, the complete variable domain is DSGVTQTPKHLITATGQRVTLRCSPRSGDLSVYWYQQSLDQGLQFLIQYYNGEERAKGNILERFSAQQFPDLHSELNLSSLELGDSALYFCASSGIKGATEAFFGQGTRLTVV.

V is TRBV29-1 and J is TRBJ1-2; 7 bases agree with TRBD1. The trim removed 6 bases at V and 6 bases at J, leaving 10 bases unmatched. The CDR3 has 13 residues. CDR1 is SQVTM, CDR2 ANQGSEA, per germline. This CDR3 is CSVVTGVLHGYTF. CDR3 nucleotides: TGCAGCGTCGTTACAGGGGTATTACATGGCTACACCTTC. Using reference TRBV29-1 and TRBJ1-2 for the parts outside the CDR3, the full variable domain is SAVISQKPSRDICQRGTSLTIQCQVDSQVTMMFWYRQQPGQSLTLIATANQGSEATYESGFVIDKFPISRPNLTFSTLTVSNMSPEDSSIYLCSVVTGVLHGYTFGSGTRLTVV.

The chain links TRBV18 to TRBJ1-2, with D possibly being TRBD1 (5 bases). This CDR3 has 16 amino acids. Trimming cost V 6 bases and J 4 bases, with 21 bases left between them. Germline CDR1 and CDR2: KGHSH and LQKENI. CDR3 amino acids: CASSPPTVRSRYGYTF. CDR3 sequence (DNA): TGTGCCAGCTCGCCCCCGACAGTCAGGTCTCGCTATGGCTACACCTTC.

This chain's CDR3 is CASSSTGDVEKLFF. The CDR3 DNA sequence: TGTGCCAGCAGTTCGACAGGGGACGTTGAAAAACTGTTTTTT. V and J are TRBV28 and TRBJ1-4; TRBD1 matches at 8 bases. The J segment lost 7 bases and the V segment lost 4 bases, leaving 5 bases of the junction unmatched. This CDR3 contains 14 residues. Germline CDR1 MDHEN, CDR2 SYDVKM.

A remark on this clone: This same CDR3 is encoded by further DNA sequences in the sample. CDR3 region: CASSLDRTGEAFF. The CDR3 DNA reads TGTGCCAGCAGCTTAGATAGGACAGGTGAAGCTTTCTTT. The gene calls are TRBV7-2 and TRBJ1-1; the match to TRBD1 covers 7 bases. V dropped 1 base and J dropped 7; count of bases not matched to a gene: 3. The CDR3 extends over 13 amino acids. The germline V gene encodes CDR1 SGHTA and CDR2 FQGNSA.

The rearrangement uses TRBV25-1 and TRBJ2-2, with D tentatively TRBD2 (6 bases). Germline V lookup: CDR1 MGHDK, CDR2 SYGVNS. There are 16 residues in the CDR3. The germline V and J ends were trimmed by 6 bases and 4 bases, with 18 bases remaining between them. CDR3 sequence reads: CASSPRVSGFTGELFF. CDR3 coding DNA: TGTGCCAGCAGCCCTCGTGTTAGCGGCTTCACCGGGGAGCTGTTTTTT.

The DNA for the CDR3 is TGTGCCAGCAGCGGCCAAGAGGGAGCTTTCTTT. This encodes CASSGQEGAFF. The V and J genes are TRBV9 and TRBJ1-1, with D unclear. CDR1 is SGDLS, CDR2 YYNGEE, per germline. The CDR3 has 11 residues. The V gene lost 3 bases and the J gene lost 10 bases, with 10 bases spanning the gap.

The rearrangement links TRBV18 to TRBJ2-2; weak D call: TRBD2 (6 bases). Between the trimmed V and J ends, which lost 3 bases and 2 bases, there was a span of 13 bases. The germline gives CDR1 KGHSH, CDR2 LQKENI. The CDR3 covers 16 residues. CDR3 bases: TGTGCCAGCTCACCGGAAGGCGGGGCCAACACCGGGGAGCTGTTTTTT. This encodes CASSPEGGANTGELFF.

The V call is TRBV7-3, the J call TRBJ1-2, with 7 bases matching TRBD1. The CDR3 is made up of 13 amino acids. Germline CDR1 is SGHTA and CDR2 is FQGTGA. V lost 4 bases, J lost 5 bases, and 4 bases stayed unmatched. Written as DNA, the CDR3 is TGTGCCAGCAGCTCATCGACAGGGTATGGCTACACCTTC. Translated: CASSSSTGYGYTF. Full variable domain (rest looked up from reference TRBV7-3 and TRBJ1-2): GAGVSQTPSNKVTEKGKYVELRCDPISGHTALYWYRQSLGQGPEFLIYFQGTGAADDSGLPNDRFFAVRPEGSVSTLKIQRTERGDSAVYLCASSSSTGYGYTFGSGTRLTVV.

The chain links TRBV30 to TRBJ1-2; a weak D match, TRBD1 (6 bases). This CDR3 is built from 13 residues. Germline loops: CDR1 GTSNPN, CDR2 SVGIG (reference sequence). The CDR3 loop is CGWTVGEGYGYTF. For the CDR3, the DNA is TGTGGTTGGACAGTAGGGGAAGGCTATGGCTACACCTTC. Variable domain in full (rest from reference TRBV30 and TRBJ1-2): SQTIHQWPATLVQPVGSPLSLECTVEGTSNPNLYWYRQAAGRGLQLLFYSVGIGQISSEVPQNLSASRPQDRQFILSSKKLLLSDSGFYLCGWTVGEGYGYTFGSGTRLTVV.

The genes are TRBV5-1 and TRBJ1-1; 7 bases line up with TRBD1. Germline-derived CDR1 and CDR2 are SGHRS and YFSETQ. The CDR3 consists of 15 residues. The J segment lost 1 base and the V segment lost 5 bases, leaving 8 bases of the junction unmatched. The chain's CDR3 is CASSLEDRRNTEAFF. The CDR3 nucleotides read TGCGCCAGCAGTTTAGAGGACAGGAGGAACACTGAAGCTTTCTTT.

This clone turned up a few times. The rearrangement joins TRBV18 to TRBJ1-6, with a possible D match to TRBD1 (5 bases). In germline, CDR1 is KGHSH, CDR2 LQKENI. V was clipped by 0 bases and J by 6 bases, with 9 bases between them. The CDR3 is made up of 15 amino acids. This chain's CDR3 is CASSPPGTTNSPLHF. The CDR3 DNA is TGTGCCAGCTCACCACCTGGGACTACTAATTCACCCCTCCACTTT.

The rearrangement joins TRBV7-9 to TRBJ1-4; possibly TRBD1 for D (6 bases). The CDR3 spans 13 residues. Trimming removed 2 bases from V and 5 bases from J, with 6 bases in between. Germline loops: CDR1 SEHNR, CDR2 FQNEAQ (reference sequence). The CDR3 DNA sequence: TGTGCCAGCAGCTTAACAGGGAATGAAAAACTGTTTTTT. Its protein is CASSLTGNEKLFF.

This chain joins TRBV27 and TRBJ2-7; 8 bases agree with TRBD2. The junction had 7 bases not matched to a gene; V was cut back by 5 bases and J by 1 base. Germline CDR1 reads MNHEY; CDR2 reads SMNVEV (reference sequence). The CDR3 length is 15 residues. In DNA, the CDR3 is TGTGCCAGCAGTACTGCGGGAGGTCGATCCTACGAGCAGTACTTC. This sequence encodes CASSTAGGRSYEQYF.

CDR3 DNA sequence: TGTGCCAGCAGTCCCCAGGGCCGTTCACCCCTCCACTTT. It encodes CASSPQGRSPLHF. The gene calls are TRBV6-5 and TRBJ1-6; a possible D gene is TRBD1 (5 bases). This CDR3 spans 13 amino acids. V lost 5 bases to trimming and J lost 9 bases, with 11 bases between them. Germline V lookup: CDR1 MNHEY, CDR2 SVGAGI.

In its sample, this clone was seen a few times. This chain connects TRBV5-1 to TRBJ2-7; 7 nucleotides line up with TRBD1. Germline-derived CDR1 and CDR2 are SGHRS and YFSETQ. V lost 0 bases, J lost 0 bases, and 6 bases stayed unmatched. This CDR3 is built from 16 residues. The CDR3 region is CASSLVAGGSSYEQYF. The CDR3 bases are TGCGCCAGCAGCTTGGTCGCAGGGGGTAGCTCCTACGAGCAGTACTTC.

The gene calls are TRBV7-2 and TRBJ2-7; 8 bases fit TRBD2. Trimming at V came to 5 bases and at J to 2 bases, leaving 5 bases not matched to a gene. The length of the CDR3 is 14 residues. In germline, CDR1 is SGHTA, CDR2 FQGNSA. The CDR3 loop reads CASSRTSGPYEQYF. The CDR3 DNA reads TGTGCCAGCAGCCGTACTAGCGGACCCTACGAGCAGTACTTC.

The genes are TRBV18 and TRBJ2-7; D is ambiguous. The CDR3 contains 15 residues. CDR1 and CDR2 (germline): KGHSH, LQKENI. Between the trimmed V and J ends, which lost 3 bases and 4 bases, there was a span of 16 bases. The CDR3 coding sequence is TGTGCCAGCTCACCCTTGAACAGTCCCTTTTACGAGCAGTACTTC. It yields the protein CASSPLNSPFYEQYF.

This rearrangement joins TRBV7-8 to TRBJ2-7, with D unresolved. This CDR3 is built from 14 residues. V was clipped by 5 bases and J by 1 base, with 12 bases between them. The V gene's germline CDR1 is SGHVS and CDR2 FQNEAQ. The CDR3 DNA sequence: TGTGCCAGCAGCCCGGATCGGCGGTCCTACGAGCAGTACTTC. Translating it yields CASSPDRRSYEQYF.

Only a few counts were recorded for this clone. This sequence joins TRBV7-2 and TRBJ2-3; 9 bases fit TRBD2. Trimming removed 5 bases from V and 3 bases from J; junction bases left unmatched: 6. The CDR3 spans 15 residues. CDR1 SGHTA and CDR2 FQGNSA come from the germline V gene. Here the CDR3 reads CASSHGLARTDTQYF. For the CDR3, the DNA is TGTGCCAGCAGCCATGGACTAGCGAGGACAGATACGCAGTATTTT.

V gene TRBV28 combines with J gene TRBJ2-1; D may be TRBD2 (6 bases). This CDR3 region has 14 residues. With 5 bases removed from V and 7 bases from J, the gap between germline ends came to 15 bases. The germline V gene encodes CDR1 MDHEN and CDR2 SYDVKM. The CDR3 sequence: CASSVAGSNNEQFF. As DNA, the CDR3 is TGTGCCAGCAGTGTTGCGGGGTCTAATAATGAGCAGTTCTTC. Full variable domain (missing parts from reference TRBV28 and TRBJ2-1): DVKVTQSSRYLVKRTGEKVFLECVQDMDHENMFWYRQDPGLGLRLIYFSYDVKMKEKGDIPEGYSVSREKKERFSLILESASTNQTSMYLCASSVAGSNNEQFFGPGTRLTVL.

This clone was counted a few times. The chain links TRBV28 to TRBJ2-5, with a possible D match to TRBD2 (6 bases). V was shortened by 4 bases and J by 2 bases, with 11 bases between the two germline ends. The CDR3 sequence is 14 residues long. Germline CDR1 is MDHEN and CDR2 is SYDVKM. The chain's CDR3 is CASSSGLTQETQYF. CDR3 nucleotide sequence: TGTGCCAGCAGTTCGGGACTTACACAAGAGACCCAGTACTTC.

Only a few counts were recorded for this clone. The V call is TRBV3-1 (or the pseudogene TRBV3-2), the J call TRBJ1-6; 8 bases align to TRBD1. Losses at the gene ends were 7 bases for V and 9 bases for J; bases not matched to a gene: 8. The CDR3 runs to 14 residues. CDR1 is LGHDT, CDR2 YNNKEL, per germline (reference sequence). The CDR3 region has the DNA TGTGCCAGCACGGTAGACAGGGGCGGTTCACCCCTCCACTTT. Protein sequence: CASTVDRGGSPLHF.

The gene calls are TRBV5-1 and TRBJ1-4; D is unresolved. V was shortened by 0 bases and J by 3 bases, with 9 bases between the two germline ends. Germline values: CDR1 SGHRS, CDR2 YFSETQ. CDR3 length: 15 amino acids. CDR3 nucleotides: TGCGCCAGCAGCTTGGCGGCAGGATCTAATGAAAAACTGTTTTTT. Residues: CASSLAAGSNEKLFF. The full variable domain, rest sourced from reference TRBV5-1 and TRBJ1-4, is KAGVTQTPRYLIKTRGQQVTLSCSPISGHRSVSWYQQTPGQGLQFLFEYFSETQRNKGNFPGRFSGRQFSNSRSEMNVSTLELGDSALYLCASSLAAGSNEKLFFGSGTQLSVL.

The CDR3 nucleotides are TGTGCCAGCAGTGTCCGACTAGCGGGGGGGGGTTTACAGCAGTTCTTC. The encoded protein is CASSVRLAGGGLQQFF. The chain carries TRBV6-2 or TRBV6-3 and TRBJ2-1; 14 bases match TRBD2. Losses at the gene ends were 5 bases for V and 11 bases for J; bases not matched to a gene: 11. Germline lookup yields CDR1 MNHEY and CDR2 SVGEGT. CDR3 length equals 16 residues.

V gene TRBV30 combines with J gene TRBJ2-3; D is unresolved. Germline V CDR1 and CDR2: GTSNPN, SVGIG (reference sequence). V lost 2 bases, J lost 5 bases, and 5 bases lay in between. The CDR3 runs to 11 residues. The CDR3: CAWSSRDTQYF. CDR3 bases: TGTGCCTGGAGTTCGAGAGATACGCAGTATTTT. Variable domain in full (rest from reference TRBV30 and TRBJ2-3): SQTIHQWPATLVQPVGSPLSLECTVEGTSNPNLYWYRQAAGRGLQLLFYSVGIGQISSEVPQNLSASRPQDRQFILSSKKLLLSDSGFYLCAWSSRDTQYFGPGTRLTVL.

The J gene is TRBJ2-7, the V gene TRBV18, with a weak D call TRBD1 (5 bases). Germline V gives CDR1 KGHSH, CDR2 LQKENI. The germline V and J ends were trimmed by 5 bases and 7 bases, with 12 bases remaining between them. The CDR3 length is 12 residues. The CDR3 loop is CASSSDSLEQYF. The CDR3 coding sequence is TGTGCCAGCTCATCAGACAGCCTTGAGCAGTACTTC.